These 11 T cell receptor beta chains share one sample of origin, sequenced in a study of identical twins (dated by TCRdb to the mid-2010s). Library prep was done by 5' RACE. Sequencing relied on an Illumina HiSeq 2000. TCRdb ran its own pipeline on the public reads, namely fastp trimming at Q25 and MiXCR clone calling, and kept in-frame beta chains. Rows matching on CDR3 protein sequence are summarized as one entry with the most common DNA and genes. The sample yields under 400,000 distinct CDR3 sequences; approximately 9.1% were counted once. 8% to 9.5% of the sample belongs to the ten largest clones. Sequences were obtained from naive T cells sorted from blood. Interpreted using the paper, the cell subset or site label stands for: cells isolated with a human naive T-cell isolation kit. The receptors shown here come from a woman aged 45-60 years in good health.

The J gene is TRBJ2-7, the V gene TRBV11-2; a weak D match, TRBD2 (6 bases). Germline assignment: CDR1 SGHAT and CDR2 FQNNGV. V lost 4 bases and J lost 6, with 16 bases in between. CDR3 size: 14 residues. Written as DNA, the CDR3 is TGTGCCAGCAGCTCCCGACTAGACCATCGCGAGCAGTACGTC. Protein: CASSSRLDHREQYV.

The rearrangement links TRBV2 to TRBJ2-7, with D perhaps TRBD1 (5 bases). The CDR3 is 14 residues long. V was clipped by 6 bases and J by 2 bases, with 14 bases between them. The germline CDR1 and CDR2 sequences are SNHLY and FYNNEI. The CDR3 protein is CASSQDKAPYEQYF. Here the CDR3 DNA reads TGTGCCAGCAGCCAGGACAAGGCCCCCTACGAGCAGTACTTC.

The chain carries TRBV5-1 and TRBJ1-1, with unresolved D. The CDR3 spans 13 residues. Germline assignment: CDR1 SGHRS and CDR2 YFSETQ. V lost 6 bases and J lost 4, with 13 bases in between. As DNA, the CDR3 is TGCGCCAGCATGGGTTCCCCGGGCACTGAAGCTTTCTTT. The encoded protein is CASMGSPGTEAFF.

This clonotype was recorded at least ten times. The CDR3 loop reads CASSRDRGDYGYTF. In DNA form, the CDR3 reads TGTGCCAGCAGTCGAGACAGAGGGGACTATGGCTACACCTTC. V usage is TRBV4-2 and J usage is TRBJ1-2; a weak D match, TRBD1 (5 bases). Germline lookup yields CDR1 LGHNA and CDR2 YNFKEQ. Between the trimmed V and J ends, which lost 6 bases and 3 bases, there was a span of 14 bases. CDR3 size: 14 residues.

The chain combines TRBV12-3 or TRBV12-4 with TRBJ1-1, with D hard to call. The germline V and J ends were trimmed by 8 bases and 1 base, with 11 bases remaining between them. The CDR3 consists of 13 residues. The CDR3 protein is CASQVGGNTEAFF. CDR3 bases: TGTGCCAGCCAGGTGGGCGGGAACACTGAAGCTTTCTTT.

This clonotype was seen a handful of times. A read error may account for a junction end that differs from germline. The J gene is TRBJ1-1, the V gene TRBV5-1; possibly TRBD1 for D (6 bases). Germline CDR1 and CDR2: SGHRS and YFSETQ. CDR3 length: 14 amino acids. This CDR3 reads CASSLGTVNPEAFF. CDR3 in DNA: TGCGCCAGCAGCTTGGGGACAGTGAACCCTGAAGCTTTCTTT.

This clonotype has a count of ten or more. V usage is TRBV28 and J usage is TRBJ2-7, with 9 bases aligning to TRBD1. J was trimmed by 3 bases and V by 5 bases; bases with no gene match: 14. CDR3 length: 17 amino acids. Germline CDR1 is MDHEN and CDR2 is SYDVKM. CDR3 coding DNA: TGTGCCAGCAGTCGTCCATTAACAGGGGGCTACCTCTACGAGCAGTACTTC. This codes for CASSRPLTGGYLYEQYF.

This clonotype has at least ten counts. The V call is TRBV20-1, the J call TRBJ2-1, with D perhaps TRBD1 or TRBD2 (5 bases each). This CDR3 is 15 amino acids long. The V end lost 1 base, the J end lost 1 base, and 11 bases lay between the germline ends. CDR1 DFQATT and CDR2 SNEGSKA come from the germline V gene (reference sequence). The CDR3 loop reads CSARVVGVSYNEQFF. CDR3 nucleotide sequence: TGCAGTGCTAGAGTGGTGGGGGTTTCCTACAATGAGCAGTTCTTC.

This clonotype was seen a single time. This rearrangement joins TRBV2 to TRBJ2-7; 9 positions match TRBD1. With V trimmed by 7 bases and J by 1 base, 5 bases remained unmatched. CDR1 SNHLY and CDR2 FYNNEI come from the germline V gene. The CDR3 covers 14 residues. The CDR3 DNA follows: TGTGCCAGCAACGACAGGGGGGGTTCCTACGAGCAGTACTTC. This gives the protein CASNDRGGSYEQYF.

For the CDR3, the DNA is TGCAGTGCGGGTGGTATGAATGAGCAGTTCTTC. It is translated as CSAGGMNEQFF. V and J are TRBV20-1 and TRBJ2-1; no clear D gene. Between the trimmed V and J ends, which lost 6 bases and 7 bases, there was a span of 10 bases. Per germline, CDR1 DFQATT and CDR2 SNEGSKA (reference sequence). This CDR3 region has 11 residues.

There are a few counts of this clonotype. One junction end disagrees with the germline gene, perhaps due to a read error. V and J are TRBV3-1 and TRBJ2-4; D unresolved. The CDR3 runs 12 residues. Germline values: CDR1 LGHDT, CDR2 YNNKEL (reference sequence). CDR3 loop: CASSQERPPLHF. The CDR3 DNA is TGTGCCAGCAGCCAAGAGAGACCTCCCTTGCACTTC.